The subject of this entry is one T cell receptor (beta chain). This clonotype was counted many times. Its antigen is not yet known. No much larger clone exists at a distance of one base, and base qualities are not known. The sample belongs to a study of T cells in Graves' hyperthyroidism and ophthalmopathy (dated 2019 in TCRdb). For the wider study: Peripheral blood samples were taken at initial diagnosis, before any treatment was given. To identify TCR V-J signatures that set the groups apart, the researchers used a discovery cohort of about a hundred patients, made up of fewer than 50 with Graves' ophthalmopathy and about 60 with stable Graves' hyperthyroidism. The study also compared thyroid tissue and blood T-cell repertoires from five or six Graves' hyperthyroidism patients. The roughly 91 discovery patients were randomly split 7:3 into training and test sets. Following sampling, methimazole starting at 30 mg daily was given to hyperthyroidism patients, and high-dose intravenous methylprednisolone was given to ophthalmopathy patients. Prospective prediction of ophthalmopathy was tested in an independent validation cohort of fewer than 20 hyperthyroidism patients and 15 to 17 patients who later progressed to ophthalmopathy. According to the paper, TCR Vbeta CDR3 sequencing was carried out on over 130 peripheral blood samples, which came from more than 40 ophthalmopathy, 75 or so hyperthyroidism and approximately 17 progressor patients.

TCR beta CDR3 regions were amplified from RNA transcripts. For the first round of RT-PCR on the TCR CDR3, the HTBI primer set was used together with the Qiagen OneStep RT-PCR kit. Libraries were constructed in a second round of multiplex PCR, after which size selection and purification were carried out. Sequencing of the libraries was done on an Illumina HiSeq2000 using paired-end 100 bp reads. The source study handled its data this way. SOAPnuke was used to process the raw data, throwing out any read that contained adapters or uncalled bases, had a mean Phred below 15, or lacked an exact constant-primer or identifier match. High-quality paired reads were merged with COPE v1.2.5, and unique nucleotide sequences were defined as clonotypes. MiTCR v1.1 was used to align the clonotypes against IMGT TRBV, TRBD and TRBJ reference segments. Only V-J combinations with frequency above 0.0001, covering roughly 99% of repertoires, were analysed. A TCS score was defined as the ratio between F50 (clonal expansion) and ExV (chaos), using BLOSUM62-based TCRdist between CDR3 peptides within each V-J. Welch's t-statistics and random forest reduced fewer than 550 V-J features to 13, which were used in a naive Bayes classifier (R e1071). TCRdb cleaned the public reads at Q25 with fastp, built clones with MiXCR and kept in-frame beta chains. Each entry is one CDR3 protein sequence, shown with its most common DNA and genes. The authors' filters were not applied to this entry. A total of about 410,000 distinct CDR3 sequences appear in this sample, more than 14% of them only once. The ten largest make up around 20% of the sample.

Moderately to severely active disease, a Clinical Activity Score of at least 3, a NOSPECS grade of at least 4, and a duration under 3 months were present in ophthalmopathy patients. Any patient with an uncontrolled infection, another autoimmune disease, pregnancy or lactation was excluded. Clinical symptoms, serum thyroxine and TRAb, thyroid ultrasound, and orbital computed tomography formed the basis for the diagnoses. Ficoll-Paque density gradient centrifugation was used to isolate PBMCs from under 11 ml of fresh peripheral blood. Total RNA was extracted using Trizol reagent, and RNA quality was assessed on an Agilent 2100 Bioanalyzer. Results and caveats for the whole study, not just this receptor: In cross-validation, a model built on a 13 V-J signature told ophthalmopathy apart from stable hyperthyroidism with approximately 91% sensitivity and 81% to 82% specificity, and in testing the same model reached 80%/75%. Most expanded thyroid clonotypes (frequency above 0.001) were also found in blood, which suggests that blood repertoires may mirror thyroid immune responses. No statistical method was used to set the sample size in advance, and investigators knew the group allocation. During validation, the model predicted progression to ophthalmopathy a median of around 7 months ahead of onset, with more than 60% sensitivity and under 85% specificity.

This clonotype was obtained from a woman in her thirties with Graves' ophthalmopathy. The sequencing sample was made of blood.

Here the CDR3 is given as CASSLYPLAGGNYNEQFF. The bases read TGTGCCAGCAGCCTATACCCACTAGCGGGGGGGAACTACAATGAGCAGTTCTTC. The rearrangement combines TRBV3-1 with TRBJ2-1; 13 bases in the middle match TRBD2. Clipping removes 4 bases from V and 3 bases from J, with 9 as the unmatched junction base count. The germline V gene encodes CDR1 LGHDT and CDR2 YNNKEL (reference sequence). Reading from cysteine to phenylalanine, the CDR3 counts 18 amino acids. CDR3 DNA only is kept here, 54 bases in frame from base 1.